This T cell receptor beta chain was sequenced for a study of cytomegalovirus exposure and HLA in healthy donors. This clone was found once. Its target is unknown. The study's findings and limits: In a later analysis, donors in an Asian-associated ancestry cluster reportedly had fewer N-insertions in productive TCRs than the cohort mean. Excluded were some V segments that proved indistinguishable, including TRBV6-2 and TRBV6-3. A classifier reportedly called cytomegalovirus status with high sensitivity and specificity.

Unrecorded immune exposures were likely, despite nominal health at sampling. The PCR contained 60 Vbeta and 13 Jbeta primers. Generated by immunoSEQ multiplex PCR, the TCRdb table keeps only in-frame clones and is missing some. The table shows under 150,000 clones, with 79% occurring only once. The CDR3 length is 17 residues. Germline assignment: CDR1 LGHNA and CDR2 YSLEER. The V and J ends lost 4 bases and 0 bases respectively, with 17 bases between them. The sequence was obtained from a man aged 25 to 40 in good health and CMV-seropositive. Input material: PBMCs. The chain combines TRBV4-3 with TRBJ2-3; D remains ambiguous. As DNA, the CDR3 is TGCGCCAGCAGCCGAAAAGGAGATAGCTGGAGCACAGATACGCAGTATTTT. Residues: CASSRKGDSWSTDTQYF.